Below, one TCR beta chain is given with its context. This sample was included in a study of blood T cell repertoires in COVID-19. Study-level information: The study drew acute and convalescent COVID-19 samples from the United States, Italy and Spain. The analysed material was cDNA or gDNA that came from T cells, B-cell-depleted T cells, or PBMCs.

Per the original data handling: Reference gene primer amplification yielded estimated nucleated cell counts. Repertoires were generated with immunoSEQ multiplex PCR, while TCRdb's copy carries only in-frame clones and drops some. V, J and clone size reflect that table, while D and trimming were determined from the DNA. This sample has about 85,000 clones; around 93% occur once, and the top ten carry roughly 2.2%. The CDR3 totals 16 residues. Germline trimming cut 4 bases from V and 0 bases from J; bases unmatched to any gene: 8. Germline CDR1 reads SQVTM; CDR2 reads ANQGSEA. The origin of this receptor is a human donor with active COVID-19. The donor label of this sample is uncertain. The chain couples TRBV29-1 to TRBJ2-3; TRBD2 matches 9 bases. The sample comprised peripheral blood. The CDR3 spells CSVGILAGTSTDTQYF. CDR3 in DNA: TGCAGCGTTGGAATCCTAGCGGGGACTAGCACAGATACGCAGTATTTT.